The next 4 T cell receptor beta chains were all read from a single sample in a study of blood T cells in healthy people across ages. With a J-beta primer mix and a sample-barcoded 5' primer, a second PCR ran about 6 to 11 cycles. TCRdb itself ran the 5' RACE reads through MiXCR, one entry per CDR3 protein. The data show 1.5 million to 2 million distinct CDR3 sequences, around 40% seen once. Specimen: blood. Source of these receptors: a human donor in good health.

V gene TRBV12-3 or TRBV12-4 combines with J gene TRBJ2-7; no reliable D call. Trimming left V 6 bases short and J 7 bases short, with 10 bases between. The CDR3 has 11 residues. The DNA for the CDR3 is TGTGCCAGCAGCCCCCTCGCGGAGCAGTACTTC. Its protein product is CASSPLAEQYF.

The V and J genes are TRBV9 and TRBJ1-1; a weak D match, TRBD1 (6 bases). V lost 1 base to trimming and J lost 5 bases, with 12 bases between them. There are 14 residues in the CDR3. Germline-derived CDR1 and CDR2 are SGDLS and YYNGEE. The CDR3 DNA is TGTGCCAGCAGCGTATCTCGAGGGGGGACTGAAGCTTTCTTT. It yields the protein CASSVSRGGTEAFF.

This clonotype was detected a few times. The chain has TRBV2 and TRBJ1-4, with a tentative D call TRBD1 (6 bases). Trimming removed 2 bases from V and 5 bases from J, with 9 bases in between. The CDR3 covers 14 residues. Germline lookup yields CDR1 SNHLY and CDR2 FYNNEI. This chain's CDR3 is CASSERTANEKLFF. CDR3 DNA sequence: TGTGCCAGCAGTGAAAGGACAGCGAATGAAAAACTGTTTTTT. Looking up the rest from reference TRBV2 and TRBJ1-4 gives the full variable domain: EPEVTQTPSHQVTQMGQEVILRCVPISNHLYFYWYRQILGQKVEFLVSFYNNEISEKSEIFDDQFSVERPDGSNFTLKIRSTKLEDSAMYFCASSERTANEKLFFGSGTQLSVL.

The genes are TRBV3-1 and TRBJ2-7, with D possibly being TRBD1 (5 bases). Trimming pared 3 bases from V and 0 bases from J, leaving 9 bases between. Germline CDR1 is LGHDT and CDR2 is YNNKEL (reference sequence). The CDR3 totals 14 residues. DNA of the CDR3: TGTGCCAGCAGCCATGACAGTTTCTCCTACGAGCAGTACTTC. Protein: CASSHDSFSYEQYF.